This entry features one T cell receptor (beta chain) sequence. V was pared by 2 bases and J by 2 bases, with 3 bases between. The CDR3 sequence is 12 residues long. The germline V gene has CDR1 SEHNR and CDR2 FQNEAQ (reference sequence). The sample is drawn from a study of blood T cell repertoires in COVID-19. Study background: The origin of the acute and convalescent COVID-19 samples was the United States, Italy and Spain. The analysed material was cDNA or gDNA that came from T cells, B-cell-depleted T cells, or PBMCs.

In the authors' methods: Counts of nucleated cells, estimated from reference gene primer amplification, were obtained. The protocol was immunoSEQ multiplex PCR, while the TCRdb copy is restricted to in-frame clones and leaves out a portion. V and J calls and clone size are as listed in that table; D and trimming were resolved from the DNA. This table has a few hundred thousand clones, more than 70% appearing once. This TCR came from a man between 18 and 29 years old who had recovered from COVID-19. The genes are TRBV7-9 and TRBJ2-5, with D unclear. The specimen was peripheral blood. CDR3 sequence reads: CASSLRQETQYF. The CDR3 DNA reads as TGTGCCAGCAGCTTACGGCAAGAGACCCAGTACTTC. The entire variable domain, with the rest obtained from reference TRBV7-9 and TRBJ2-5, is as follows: DTGVSQNPRHKITKRGQNVTFRCDPISEHNRLYWYRQTLGQGPEFLTYFQNEAQLEKSRLLSDRFSAERPKGSFSTLEIQRTEQGDSAMYLCASSLRQETQYFGPGTRLLVL.